This T cell receptor (beta chain) stems from a study of patients and donors after allogeneic stem cell transplantation. TCRdb redid the calling of the RT-PCR reads with MiXCR, one entry per CDR3 protein. The repertoire holds over 400,000 distinct CDR3 sequences, with roughly 16% as singletons. This clonotype showed up just a few times. This TCR was sampled from a human donor who was either an allogeneic HSCT recipient or a stem cell or donor lymphocyte infusion donor (not recorded which). It is not recorded whose cells these are; they may come from a transplant donor. The sequenced sample was blood, either unsorted or a sorted T cell fraction (not recorded which).

The DNA for the CDR3 is TGTGCCAGCAGCCAAGGGGGTGTCGGCGAAAAACTGTTTTTT. Protein: CASSQGGVGEKLFF. J is TRBJ1-4 and V is TRBV4-2; D unresolved. V was trimmed by 1 base and J by 8 bases, leaving 11 bases between them. CDR1 and CDR2 (germline): LGHNA, YNFKEQ. The CDR3 is 14 residues long.